Below, 16 T cell receptor beta chains from the same sample are listed, as sequenced in a study of blood T cell repertoires in COVID-19 (dated by TCRdb to 2020 to 2022). Libraries came from the immunoSEQ multiplex PCR assay. In its TCRdb copy, this immuneACCESS table keeps in-frame sequences only and misses some clones. Where compared with another copy, unresolved V genes explain less than half of these, and the others have no known cause. Here the sample has around 300,000 clones; roughly 89% occur a single time. Clones ranked in the top ten supply roughly 1% of the sample. The sequenced sample consisted of peripheral blood. Receptors originate from a woman between 35 and 50 years old with COVID-19, enrolled during active disease.

The chain joins TRBV18 to TRBJ1-1; D gene ambiguous. The CDR3 is 16 residues long. V lost 6 bases, J lost 0 bases, and 17 bases lay in between. CDR1 is KGHSH, CDR2 LQKENI, per germline. CDR3 nucleotide sequence: TGTGCCAGCTCCTCCGGAGGCAGAAGCATGAACACTGAAGCTTTCTTT. As protein: CASSSGGRSMNTEAFF. The whole variable domain, remainder taken from reference TRBV18 and TRBJ1-1, is NAGVMQNPRHLVRRRGQEARLRCSPMKGHSHVYWYRQLPEEGLKFMVYLQKENIIDESGMPKERFSAEFPKEGPSILRIQQVVRGDSAAYFCASSSGGRSMNTEAFFGQGTRLTVV.

The chain carries TRBV7-9 and TRBJ1-1; D call uncertain. This CDR3 is 13 amino acids long. Trimming cost V 4 bases and J 5 bases, with 11 bases left between them. The germline CDR1 and CDR2 sequences are SEHNR and FQNEAQ (reference sequence). The CDR3 region is CASSSEEKTEAFF. The CDR3 bases are TGTGCCAGCAGCTCAGAGGAGAAGACTGAAGCTTTCTTT.

V gene TRBV5-1 combines with J gene TRBJ1-4, with D tentatively TRBD1 (5 bases). The germline V and J ends were trimmed by 0 bases and 4 bases, with 13 bases remaining between them. This CDR3 is built from 16 residues. Looked up from germline, CDR1 is SGHRS and CDR2 is YFSETQ. The CDR3 here is CASSLEGQSFNEKLFF. CDR3 nucleotide sequence: TGCGCCAGCAGCTTGGAGGGGCAGTCCTTTAATGAAAAACTGTTTTTT.

The count of this clone is one. V usage is TRBV3-1 (or the pseudogene TRBV3-2) and J usage is TRBJ2-1, with TRBD2 identical over 7 bases. V lost 4 bases and J lost 0; bases outside the gene matches: 6. Germline lookup yields CDR1 LGHDT and CDR2 YNNKEL (reference sequence). The CDR3 runs 16 residues. CDR3 DNA: TGTGCCAGCAGCCGACTAGCTACGAGCTCCTACAATGAGCAGTTCTTC. Protein sequence: CASSRLATSSYNEQFF.

The chain carries TRBV6-5 and TRBJ1-2, with 9 bases aligning to TRBD1. V lost 5 bases and J lost 7; bases outside the gene matches: 8. Looked up from germline, CDR1 is MNHEY and CDR2 is SVGAGI. This CDR3 contains 14 residues. The CDR3 spells CASSLRTGEGGYTF. The CDR3 DNA is TGTGCCAGCAGTCTGCGGACAGGGGAAGGTGGCTACACCTTC.

The table lists this clone with a count of one. Here the CDR3 DNA reads TGTGCCAGCAGTTTAAAGAGGAACACTGAAGCTTTCTTT. Encoded protein: CASSLKRNTEAFF. The chain uses TRBV12-3 or TRBV12-4 and TRBJ1-1; D not resolved. The CDR3 totals 13 residues. The V end lost 2 bases, the J end lost 1 base, and 5 bases lay between the germline ends.

This clone has a single count. The gene calls are TRBV3-1 (or the pseudogene TRBV3-2) and TRBJ1-1; D not resolved. The germline CDR1 and CDR2 sequences are LGHDT and YNNKEL (reference sequence). V lost 1 base, J lost 0 bases, and 3 bases lay in between. The CDR3 is 13 residues long. The CDR3 protein is CASSQALNTEAFF. Here the CDR3 DNA reads TGTGCCAGCAGCCAAGCTCTGAACACTGAAGCTTTCTTT.

This chain connects TRBV2 to TRBJ1-6, with no clear D. Trimming left V 7 bases short and J 7 bases short, with 14 bases between. The germline V gene encodes CDR1 SNHLY and CDR2 FYNNEI. The CDR3 is made up of 14 amino acids. The CDR3 reads CASTERQGNSPLHF. The CDR3 DNA sequence: TGTGCCAGCACCGAAAGACAAGGAAATTCACCCCTCCACTTT.

The CDR3 loop is CAISRTGEQFF. The CDR3 DNA sequence: TGTGCCATCAGCCGGACAGGAGAGCAGTTCTTC. The V call is TRBV10-3, the J call TRBJ2-1; 7 nucleotides align to TRBD1. With 6 bases clipped from V and 10 bases from J, the junction kept 3 bases outside the gene matches. The CDR3 has 11 residues. Germline V lookup: CDR1 ENHRY, CDR2 SYGVKD.

The chain links TRBV7-3 to TRBJ1-2; a weak D match, TRBD1 (6 bases). The CDR3 extends over 15 amino acids. Trimming removed 5 bases from V and 4 bases from J, with 17 bases in between. The germline CDR1 and CDR2 sequences are SGHTA and FQGTGA. The CDR3 region is CASSPIAGTRYGYTF. For the CDR3, the DNA is TGTGCCAGCAGCCCAATAGCCGGGACACGCTATGGCTACACCTTC.

The J gene is TRBJ1-3, the V gene TRBV7-9; maybe TRBD1 (5 bases). The CDR3 has 11 amino acids. Deletions cut 4 bases from V and 12 bases from J, with 10 bases between. From germline, CDR1 is SEHNR and CDR2 FQNEAQ (reference sequence). In DNA, the CDR3 is TGTGCCAGCAGCTCCCCGGGGGACATATATTTT. Translated: CASSSPGDIYF.

The chain links TRBV7-3 to TRBJ2-1, with 7 bases identical to TRBD2. CDR1 SGHTA and CDR2 FQGTGA come from the germline V gene. V was pared by 5 bases and J by 9 bases, with 7 bases of the junction left unmatched. The CDR3 is 13 residues long. The CDR3, as DNA: TGTGCCAGCAGCCTCGGACTAGTAGGTGAGCAGTTCTTC. It yields the protein CASSLGLVGEQFF.

The CDR3, as DNA: TGTGCCAGCAGCTTAGATTCGCGGGTTACCCCCTACGAGCAGTACTTC. Its translation is CASSLDSRVTPYEQYF. The gene calls are TRBV11-2 and TRBJ2-7, with D perhaps matching TRBD2 (5 bases). This CDR3 comprises 16 residues. Germline V gives CDR1 SGHAT, CDR2 FQNNGV. Trimming took 0 bases from V and 2 from J, leaving 14 bases between them.

The chain uses TRBV3-1 (or the pseudogene TRBV3-2) and TRBJ2-7; TRBD2 might be the D (5 bases). Germline V gene lookup returns CDR1 LGHDT and CDR2 YNNKEL (reference sequence). The CDR3 sequence is 16 residues long. V lost 1 base and J lost 0, with 13 bases in between. CDR3 coding DNA: TGTGCCAGCAGCCAAGGAGGTGGGAGCAGCTCCTACGAGCAGTACTTC. Translating gives CASSQGGGSSSYEQYF.

This clone came up once. The chain is built from TRBV5-6 and TRBJ1-5; D uncertain. V was pared by 3 bases and J by 3 bases, with 10 bases between. CDR1 is SGHDT, CDR2 YYEEEE, per germline. The length of the CDR3 is 14 residues. CDR3 nucleotide sequence: TGTGCCAGCAGCTCCCCGACTTACAATCAGCCCCAGCATTTT. Translated, it gives CASSSPTYNQPQHF.

The V call is TRBV28, the J call TRBJ1-2; D is possibly TRBD1 (6 bases). Germline V lookup: CDR1 MDHEN, CDR2 SYDVKM. The CDR3 totals 17 residues. Trimming left V 2 bases short and J 0 bases short, with 16 bases between. This CDR3 reads CASSLTGRGPANYGYTF. DNA for the CDR3: TGTGCCAGCAGTTTAACGGGGCGGGGGCCAGCTAACTATGGCTACACCTTC.